The rows below give T cell receptor beta chains drawn from one sample of a study of tumor-infiltrating lymphocytes in primary liver carcinoma. TCRdb processed the multiplex PCR reads anew with MiXCR; each CDR3 protein has one entry. The repertoire holds under 200,000 distinct CDR3 sequences, with around 60% as singletons. Sequencing was performed on peripheral blood. These receptors originate from a woman in her sixties with primary liver carcinoma and hepatitis B virus infection. Both conserved end residues are part of each CDR3. The D gene is left open where the match is weak. Expanded clones get a size class; other rows say once, few or many, or leave the size out.

>TRBJ2-7|TRBV12-5|NA|once
TGTGCTAGTGGTTTGGACCGTCTGCGGGGCCAAACCTACGAGCAGTACTTC
CASGLDRLRGQTYEQYF
>TRBJ2-3|TRBV12-3/TRBV12-4|NA|NA
TGTGCCAGCAGTTGGGGTGATACGCCGTATTTT
CASSWGDTPYF
>TRBJ2-3|TRBV12-5|TRBD2|many
TGTGCTAGTGGTCAAGGACTAGCGGGAGGGGCAGATACGCAGTATTTT
CASGQGLAGGADTQYF
>TRBJ1-1|TRBV29-1|NA|NA
TGCAGCGCTTCCCCGGGTTGGGCAATGAACACTGAAGCTTTCTTT
CSASPGWAMNTEAFF
>TRBJ2-5|TRBV7-3|TRBD1|NA
TGTGCCAGCAGCTCAAGCCCTAGGACAGGGGGCGAGGCCCAGTACTTC
CASSSSPRTGGEAQYF
>TRBJ1-3|TRBV5-6|NA|NA
TGTGCCAGCAGCTTTGAAAGGGCTGGAAACACCATATATTTT
CASSFERAGNTIYF
>TRBJ1-6|TRBV14|NA|NA
TGTGCCAGCAGCCAGAATACAGTGGGCTTCAATTCACCCCTCCACTTT
CASSQNTVGFNSPLHF
>TRBJ2-2|TRBV28|TRBD2|many
TGTGCCAGCACCCCAGCGGGAACTACGAACACCGGGGAGCTGTTTTTT
CASTPAGTTNTGELFF
>TRBJ1-3|TRBV7-8|NA|NA
TGTGTCAGCAGCTTTGATGGAAACACCATATATTTT
CVSSFDGNTIYF
>TRBJ2-1|TRBV6-1|NA|NA
TGTGCCAGCAGGGGATGGAGCGAGACATACAATGAGCAGTTCTTC
CASRGWSETYNEQFF
>TRBJ1-1|TRBV28|NA|NA
TGTGCCAGCAGTTTATCGGGGGGAGTTTTGACTGAAGCTTTCTTT
CASSLSGGVLTEAFF
>TRBJ2-2|TRBV10-2|NA|NA
TGCGCCAGCAGTGACCGTACCACCAGGGAACTGTTTTTT
CASSDRTTRELFF
>TRBJ2-1|TRBV29-1|TRBD2|many
TGCAGCGTTCTATCAGGCCCGACTAGCGGGGACCACAATGAGCAGTTCTTC
CSVLSGPTSGDHNEQFF
>TRBJ2-5|TRBV11-3|NA|many
TGTGCCAGCGGAGGGTCCTCTGGCGAGACCCAGTACTTC
CASGGSSGETQYF
>TRBJ1-4|TRBV6-6|TRBD1|NA
TGTGCCAGCAGTGGGTCTCCGGGACAGCAAAATGAAAAACTGTTTTTT
CASSGSPGQQNEKLFF
>TRBJ1-2|TRBV5-1|NA|NA
TGCGCCAGCAGCCTGGGGACGTCCCAACTTAGTGGCTACACCTTC
CASSLGTSQLSGYTF
>TRBJ2-1|TRBV20-1|TRBD2|NA
TGCAGTTCATATGAGGCGAGCGGGAGGCCCTCCAATGAGCAGTTCTTC
CSSYEASGRPSNEQFF
>TRBJ2-7|TRBV5-1|TRBD2|NA
TGCGCCAGCAGCTTACTAGCGGGAGGGCCAAGTTCCTACGAGCAGTACTTC
CASSLLAGGPSSYEQYF
>TRBJ2-1|TRBV5-4|NA|NA
TGTGCCAGCAGCACCGTGACAGTCCCCTACGTGCAGTTCTTC
CASSTVTVPYVQFF
>TRBJ1-4|TRBV13|NA|many
TGTGCCAGCAGCTTAGGCGGCCGCATCGCTGAAAAACTGTTTTTT
CASSLGGRIAEKLFF
>TRBJ1-4|TRBV29-1|TRBD1|once
TGCAGTGTCGCTAGAGAGGGAGGGGGCGAAAAACTGTTTTTT
CSVAREGGGEKLFF
>TRBJ2-7|TRBV14|TRBD1|NA
TGTGCCAGCAGCCAAGGGGACAGATGGACGGACGAGCAGTACTTC
CASSQGDRWTDEQYF
>TRBJ1-5|TRBV10-3|NA|NA
TGTGCCATCAGTGAGCGGGGAGCGAATCAGCCCCAGCATTTT
CAISERGANQPQHF
>TRBJ2-7|TRBV28|TRBD1|NA
TGTGCCAGCGGTCCGCGACAGGGGCGATACGAGCAGTACTTC
CASGPRQGRYEQYF
>TRBJ2-1|TRBV28|NA|NA
TGTGCCAGCAGTTTATGGCCCGGGAGCGATTCACTTGAGCAGTTCTTC
CASSLWPGSDSLEQFF
>TRBJ2-3|TRBV5-1|TRBD2|NA
TGCGCCAGCAGCTTGGGTATGGGACTAGCGGGCACAGATACGCAGTATTTT
CASSLGMGLAGTDTQYF
>TRBJ2-7|TRBV6-1|NA|NA
TGTGCCAGCAGTGAATTTGGCAATGAGCAGTACTTC
CASSEFGNEQYF
>TRBJ2-1|TRBV4-1|NA|NA
TGCACCAACAGCCAAGATTCGGCAGGGTACCTTGAGCAGTTCTTC
CTNSQDSAGYLEQFF
>TRBJ2-7|TRBV11-1|NA|NA
TGTGGTAGCAGCCTGAGGAACCGTAGGGTCCACGAGCAGTACTTC
CGSSLRNRRVHEQYF
>TRBJ2-2|TRBV5-4|NA|many
TGTGCCAGCAGCTTGAATGCGGGGGAGCTGTTTTTT
CASSLNAGELFF
>TRBJ2-6|TRBV12-3/TRBV12-4|NA|many
TGTGCCAGCAGTTACCGGGACGAAAGGGCCAACGTCCTGACTTTC
CASSYRDERANVLTF
>TRBJ2-7|TRBV4-1|NA|NA
TGCGCCAGCAGCCATGACCTAGGTTACAGGGGACTCTACGAGGAGTACTTC
CASSHDLGYRGLYEEYF
>TRBJ1-5|TRBV6-1|TRBD1|many
TGTGCCAGCAGTGTCACAGGGGCAGATCAGCCCCAGCATTTT
CASSVTGADQPQHF
>TRBJ2-7|TRBV6-1|NA|NA
TGTACCAGCAGTGAAGACGGAGGACAAGCGTACGAGCAGTACTTC
CTSSEDGGQAYEQYF
>TRBJ2-1|TRBV29-1|NA|NA
TGCAGCGTTGCCTGGACTAGGGGGCGTGAGCAGTTATTC
CSVAWTRGREQLF
>TRBJ2-1|TRBV12-3/TRBV12-4|NA|few
TGTGCCAGCGGGGGGGGGGGCAAGTACAATGAGCAGTTCTTC
CASGGGGKYNEQFF
>TRBJ2-1|TRBV14|NA|many
TGTGCCAGCAGCCCGGACGCCAGTCCTCCTCACAATGAGCAGTTCTTC
CASSPDASPPHNEQFF
>TRBJ1-5|TRBV11-2|TRBD1|NA
TGTGCCAGCAACCCGACAGGGAGCAATCAGTCCCAGCATTTT
CASNPTGSNQSQHF
>TRBJ2-7|TRBV11-2|TRBD1|medium-sized
TGTGCCAGCAGCTTAGCCGGGACAGGGGAGTACGAGCAGTACTTC
CASSLAGTGEYEQYF
>TRBJ1-1|TRBV10-3|NA|NA
TGTGCCATCAGTGAGTCAGGAGCCCGGGGCACTGTAGCTTTCTTT
CAISESGARGTVAFF
>TRBJ2-7|TRBV11-2|TRBD2|NA
TGTGCCGGCAGCTACGGCGGGGGGACTTCGGGAAGCGAGCAGTACTTC
CAGSYGGGTSGSEQYF
>TRBJ1-1|TRBV12-3/TRBV12-4|NA|NA
TGTGCCAGCAGTCCCTCCGGGGGGCTTAGGACTGAAGCTTTCTTT
CASSPSGGLRTEAFF
>TRBJ1-1|TRBV12-3/TRBV12-4|NA|NA
TGTGCCAGCAGTTTGGATGGACGGGTCTCTGAAGCTTTCTTT
CASSLDGRVSEAFF
>TRBJ2-2|TRBV11-2|NA|NA
TGTGTCAGTAGCTTAGATCTAAGAGGGAGGAGGGGTACCGGGGAGCTGTTTTTT
CVSSLDLRGRRGTGELFF